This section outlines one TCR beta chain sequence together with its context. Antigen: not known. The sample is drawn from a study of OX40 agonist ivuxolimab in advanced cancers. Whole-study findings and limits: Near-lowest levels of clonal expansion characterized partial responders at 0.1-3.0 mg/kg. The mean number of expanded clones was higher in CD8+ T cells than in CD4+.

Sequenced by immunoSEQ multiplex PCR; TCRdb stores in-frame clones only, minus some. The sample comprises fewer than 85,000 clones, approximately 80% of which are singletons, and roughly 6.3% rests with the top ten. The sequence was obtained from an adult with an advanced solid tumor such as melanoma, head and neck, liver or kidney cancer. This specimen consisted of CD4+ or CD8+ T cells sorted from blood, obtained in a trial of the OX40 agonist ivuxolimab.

CDR3 DNA sequence: TGTGCCAGCAGCCAAAACGTGGGACAGTCCTACGAGCAGTACGTC. Its protein is CASSQNVGQSYEQYV. This rearrangement joins TRBV7-8 to TRBJ2-7, with TRBD1 identical over 7 bases. J lost 1 base, V lost 5 bases, and 8 bases had no gene match. This CDR3 is 15 amino acids long. Germline-derived CDR1 and CDR2 are SGHVS and FQNEAQ.